This T cell receptor (beta chain) was profiled in a study of T-cell memory formation after mild COVID-19. Looking at the study overall: Across donors, TCR clusters were largely donor specific.

Germline CDR1 and CDR2: DFQATT and SNEGSKA (reference sequence). The CDR3 has 13 residues. The V end lost 2 bases, the J end lost 0 bases, and 8 bases lay between the germline ends. This clonotype appeared many times. Its antigen is not identified. Whole-study findings and limits: Shrinking CD4+ clones were chiefly CM and EM; CD8+ ones were chiefly EMRA.

Amplification by 5'RACE using constant-segment primers produced TCR alpha and TCR beta cDNA libraries that carried sample barcodes and UMIs. TCRdb reprocessed the 5' RACE reads with MiXCR, giving one entry per CDR3 protein. The data show about 450,000 distinct CDR3 sequences, less than 25% seen once. This chain connects TRBV20-1 to TRBJ2-7; a weak D match, TRBD1 (6 bases). Sequencing was done on a sample of PBMCs or a T cell subset sorted from them (not recorded which). This receptor was taken from an adult woman who had mild COVID-19 (a few samples of this study predate the infection). Cell type and time point are not known. The CDR3 spells CSARTTGSYEQYF. The DNA for the CDR3 is TGCAGTGCTAGAACGACAGGCTCCTACGAGCAGTACTTC.